Below, 31 T cell receptor beta chains from the same sample are listed, as sequenced in a study of technical replicates of blood from four donors. Generated by immunoSEQ multiplex PCR, the TCRdb table keeps only in-frame clones and is missing some. The sample records under 100,000 clones, nearly 97% being singletons. The sample comprised T cells isolated from PBMCs. These receptors originate from a human donor in good health.

The J gene is TRBJ2-3, the V gene TRBV10-2; D gene unclear. V shed 5 bases and J shed 2 bases, with 11 bases lying between them. This CDR3 spans 14 amino acids. Per the germline V gene, CDR1 is WSHSY and CDR2 is SAAADI. CDR3 sequence reads: CASSSSTPTDTQYF. The CDR3 DNA reads as TGCGCCAGCAGTTCAAGTACTCCCACAGATACGCAGTATTTT.

V usage is TRBV4-2 and J usage is TRBJ2-7; 10 bases agree with TRBD1. Per the germline V gene, CDR1 is LGHNA and CDR2 is YNFKEQ. The CDR3 has 15 residues. The V and J ends lost 1 base and 7 bases, in that order; junction bases with no gene match: 7. CDR3: CASSQGLTGGGEQYF. In DNA, the CDR3 is TGTGCCAGCAGCCAAGGATTGACAGGGGGCGGTGAGCAGTACTTC.

The chain carries TRBV4-1 and TRBJ2-1, with 16 bases fitting TRBD2. The CDR3 loop spans 20 amino acids. The V and J ends lost 4 bases and 8 bases, in that order; junction bases with no gene match: 17. Germline CDR1 MGHRA, CDR2 YSYEKL. This CDR3 is CASSPTSSGTSGRALDEQFF. The CDR3 DNA is TGCGCCAGCAGCCCTACGTCCTCCGGGACTAGCGGGAGGGCCTTGGATGAGCAGTTCTTC.

Worth noting for this clone: A junction boundary mismatches the germline segment, possibly from a read error. The V gene is TRBV19, the J gene TRBJ1-2; D not certain. Germline CDR1 reads LNHDA; CDR2 reads SQIVND (reference sequence). This CDR3 is built from 11 residues. The CDR3 bases are TGTGCCAGTAGTATGGGCCCTAAGAGGGTTTTC. Protein: CASSMGPKRVF. The whole variable domain, remainder taken from reference TRBV19 and TRBJ1-2, is DGGITQSPKYLFRKEGQNVTLSCEQNLNHDAMYWYRQDPGQGLRLIYYSQIVNDFQKGDIAEGYSVSREKKESFPLTVTSAQKNPTAFYLCASSMGPKRVFGSGTRLTVV.

The chain couples TRBV29-1 to TRBJ2-7, with 7 bases fitting TRBD1. The CDR3 totals 13 residues. Germline V CDR1 and CDR2: SQVTM, ANQGSEA. After removal of 6 bases from V and 5 bases from J, the junction contained 10 bases not matched to a gene. The CDR3 is CSVRRDSDNEQYF. The CDR3 nucleotides are TGCAGCGTCCGAAGGGACAGCGATAACGAGCAGTACTTC.

J is TRBJ1-3 and V is TRBV18, with D tentatively TRBD1 (6 bases). V was shortened by 4 bases and J by 7 bases, with 14 bases between the two germline ends. The CDR3 sequence is 14 residues long. Germline CDR1 reads KGHSH; CDR2 reads LQKENI. CDR3 region: CASSLGQRLNTIYF. DNA for the CDR3: TGTGCCAGCTCACTAGGACAGAGATTGAACACCATATATTTT.

The chain employs TRBV28 and TRBJ1-5, with D possibly matching TRBD1 (5 bases). The germline V and J ends were trimmed by 2 bases and 2 bases, with 7 bases remaining between them. This CDR3 is built from 14 residues. Germline V gene sequence: CDR1 MDHEN, CDR2 SYDVKM. The CDR3 protein is CASSLGGGNQPQHF. The CDR3 coding sequence is TGTGCCAGCAGTTTAGGAGGGGGCAATCAGCCCCAGCATTTT.

The chain combines TRBV4-2 with TRBJ1-1; maybe TRBD1 (6 bases). The germline V gene has CDR1 LGHNA and CDR2 YNFKEQ. The CDR3 extends over 14 amino acids. Trimming took 2 bases from V and 2 from J, leaving 9 bases between them. The CDR3 here is CASSQLTGNTEAFF. CDR3 nucleotide sequence: TGTGCCAGCAGCCAATTGACAGGAAACACTGAAGCTTTCTTT.

The chain is built from TRBV11-3 and TRBJ2-7, with 9 bases fitting TRBD1. The CDR3 length is 15 residues. Germline lookup yields CDR1 SGHNT and CDR2 YENEEA. The trim removed 1 base at V and 3 bases at J, leaving 4 bases unmatched. The CDR3 is CASSLVGTGLYEQYF. The DNA for the CDR3 is TGTGCCAGCAGCTTAGTGGGGACAGGGCTCTACGAGCAGTACTTC.

The chain uses TRBV6-1 and TRBJ2-7, with TRBD1 as a possible D gene (5 bases). Trimming stripped 4 bases from V and 4 bases from J, with 11 bases between. The CDR3 totals 13 residues. Per germline, CDR1 MNHNS and CDR2 SASEGT. The CDR3 loop is CASSGGRGYEQYF. The CDR3 DNA is TGTGCCAGCAGTGGGGGCCGAGGATACGAGCAGTACTTC.

The rearrangement joins TRBV2 to TRBJ2-1; TRBD2 matches 7 bases. The J segment lost 7 bases and the V segment lost 6 bases, leaving 15 bases of the junction unmatched. CDR3 length: 16 residues. Germline V gene lookup returns CDR1 SNHLY and CDR2 FYNNEI. The CDR3 DNA reads TGTGCCAGCAGATGGGCTAGGGAGGGTGTAGGTAATGAGCAGTTCTTC. Its translation: CASRWAREGVGNEQFF. The full variable domain, completed using reference TRBV2 and TRBJ2-1, is EPEVTQTPSHQVTQMGQEVILRCVPISNHLYFYWYRQILGQKVEFLVSFYNNEISEKSEIFDDQFSVERPDGSNFTLKIRSTKLEDSAMYFCASRWAREGVGNEQFFGPGTRLTVL.

The chain is built from TRBV19 and TRBJ1-5; possibly TRBD1 for D (6 bases). Germline CDR1 and CDR2: LNHDA and SQIVND (reference sequence). V lost 10 bases, J lost 3 bases, and 13 bases lay in between. CDR3 size: 13 residues. CDR3 protein: CATNDRYNQPQHF. CDR3 DNA: TGTGCCACCAATGACAGGTACAATCAGCCCCAGCATTTT. Drawing the rest from reference TRBV19 and TRBJ1-5, the complete variable domain is DGGITQSPKYLFRKEGQNVTLSCEQNLNHDAMYWYRQDPGQGLRLIYYSQIVNDFQKGDIAEGYSVSREKKESFPLTVTSAQKNPTAFYLCATNDRYNQPQHFGDGTRLSIL.

This clone was observed once. The chain employs TRBV7-9 and TRBJ1-1, with D unclear. The germline CDR1 and CDR2 sequences are SEHNR and FQNEAQ (reference sequence). V gave up 4 bases and J gave up 1 base, with 19 bases separating them. The CDR3 spans 17 residues. CDR3 protein: CASSSPEHGRSNTEAFF. CDR3 nucleotide sequence: TGTGCCAGCAGCTCCCCGGAGCACGGCCGGTCGAACACTGAAGCTTTCTTT. Full variable domain (remainder filled in from reference TRBV7-9 and TRBJ1-1): DTGVSQNPRHKITKRGQNVTFRCDPISEHNRLYWYRQTLGQGPEFLTYFQNEAQLEKSRLLSDRFSAERPKGSFSTLEIQRTEQGDSAMYLCASSSPEHGRSNTEAFFGQGTRLTVV.

The V gene is TRBV18, the J gene TRBJ2-5, with 10 positions matching TRBD2. Germline loops: CDR1 KGHSH, CDR2 LQKENI. The J segment lost 1 base and the V segment lost 2 bases, leaving 13 bases of the junction unmatched. The CDR3 totals 19 residues. The CDR3 loop is CASSPVVVPSGGSQETQYF. The CDR3 DNA follows: TGTGCCAGCTCACCAGTGGTTGTTCCTAGCGGGGGAAGCCAAGAGACCCAGTACTTC.

V and J are TRBV30 and TRBJ2-7; the match to TRBD1 covers 8 bases. After removal of 5 bases from V and 8 bases from J, the junction contained 17 bases not matched to a gene. Germline assignment: CDR1 GTSNPN and CDR2 SVGIG (reference sequence). This CDR3 spans 15 amino acids. The CDR3 protein is CAWQSLIPGGEKQYF. DNA of the CDR3: TGTGCCTGGCAATCTTTAATCCCAGGGGGCGAAAAGCAGTACTTC.

The rearrangement uses TRBV5-4 and TRBJ2-1; 9 positions match TRBD2. The ends lost 0 bases at V and 7 bases at J; junction bases unmatched: 11. The CDR3 consists of 17 residues. From germline, CDR1 is SGHNT and CDR2 YYREEE (reference sequence). The CDR3 sequence: CASSLGGGASRYNEQFF. The CDR3 DNA reads TGTGCCAGCAGCTTGGGCGGGGGGGCTAGTCGGTATAATGAGCAGTTCTTC.

This chain links TRBV18 with TRBJ1-2; TRBD1 aligns across 9 bases. The CDR3 runs to 19 residues. V was clipped by 3 bases and J by 4 bases; unmatched bases: 18. Germline values: CDR1 KGHSH, CDR2 LQKENI. The DNA for the CDR3 is TGTGCCAGCTCACCGATACTCTTCCCGGGACAGGGTAACATCTATGGCTACACCTTC. It specifies CASSPILFPGQGNIYGYTF.

The rearrangement links TRBV2 to TRBJ1-2, with 7 bases that match TRBD1. CDR3 length equals 13 residues. V trimming: 6 bases; J trimming: 2 bases; junction bases outside the gene matches: 3. Germline V gives CDR1 SNHLY, CDR2 FYNNEI. The CDR3 loop reads CASRTTGNYGYTF. For the CDR3, the DNA is TGTGCCAGCAGGACGACAGGGAACTATGGCTACACCTTC.

The sample holds one count of this clone. The chain recombines TRBV27 with TRBJ1-2; 7 nucleotides agree with TRBD1. J was trimmed by 2 bases and V by 3 bases; bases with no gene match: 0. CDR1 is MNHEY and CDR2 is SMNVEV in the germline V gene (reference sequence). The CDR3 runs 13 residues. In DNA, the CDR3 is TGTGCCAGCAGTTTGACAGGGAACTATGGCTACACCTTC. Translation gives CASSLTGNYGYTF.

The chain combines TRBV19 with TRBJ2-5; no firm D call. This CDR3 comprises 15 residues. Germline lookup yields CDR1 LNHDA and CDR2 SQIVND (reference sequence). V lost 5 bases and J 1 base, leaving 14 bases between the germline ends. For the CDR3, the DNA is TGTGCCAGTAGTCTGCGTTTCGTGAGCCAAGAGACCCAGTACTTC. Its protein product is CASSLRFVSQETQYF.

J is TRBJ1-1 and V is TRBV5-1; 8 nucleotides match TRBD1. Germline CDR1 reads SGHRS; CDR2 reads YFSETQ. The trim removed 3 bases at V and 6 bases at J, leaving 4 bases unmatched. The CDR3 is made up of 13 amino acids. CDR3 region: CASSSQGAAEAFF. Here the CDR3 DNA reads TGCGCCAGCAGCTCGCAGGGGGCCGCTGAAGCTTTCTTT.

The chain couples TRBV5-1 to TRBJ2-7, with 7 positions matching TRBD1. CDR3 length equals 15 residues. Germline V gene data show CDR1 as SGHRS and CDR2 as YFSETQ. With V trimmed by 7 bases and J by 1 base, 11 bases remained unmatched. The CDR3 loop is CASYTGDRVSYEQYF. In nucleotides, the CDR3 is TGCGCCAGCTATACTGGCGACAGGGTATCCTACGAGCAGTACTTC. Using reference TRBV5-1 and TRBJ2-7 for the parts outside the CDR3, the full variable domain is KAGVTQTPRYLIKTRGQQVTLSCSPISGHRSVSWYQQTPGQGLQFLFEYFSETQRNKGNFPGRFSGRQFSNSRSEMNVSTLELGDSALYLCASYTGDRVSYEQYFGPGTRLTVT.

The CDR3: CASSESRGGVDGYTF. The CDR3, as DNA: TGCGCCAGCAGTGAGAGTAGAGGGGGCGTTGATGGCTACACCTTC. The rearrangement links TRBV10-2 to TRBJ1-2, with TRBD1 matching over 7 bases. CDR1 is WSHSY and CDR2 is SAAADI in the germline V gene. The trim removed 2 bases at V and 6 bases at J, leaving 9 bases unmatched. This CDR3 comprises 15 residues.

In nucleotides, the CDR3 is TGTGCCAGCAGCCCCCCCCCTGGGCTCCACGAGCAGTACTTC. This encodes CASSPPPGLHEQYF. The genes are TRBV28 and TRBJ2-7; no reliable D call. CDR3 length equals 14 residues. V lost 6 bases and J 5 bases, leaving 17 bases between the germline ends. Per the germline V gene, CDR1 is MDHEN and CDR2 is SYDVKM. The whole variable domain, filled in from reference TRBV28 and TRBJ2-7, reads DVKVTQSSRYLVKRTGEKVFLECVQDMDHENMFWYRQDPGLGLRLIYFSYDVKMKEKGDIPEGYSVSREKKERFSLILESASTNQTSMYLCASSPPPGLHEQYFGPGTRLTVT.

This chain uses TRBV6-1 with TRBJ1-1; D may be TRBD1 (5 bases). V gave up 8 bases and J gave up 1 base, with 11 bases separating them. The CDR3 length is 13 residues. Germline CDR1 MNHNS, CDR2 SASEGT. The CDR3 loop reads CASYPTGNTEAFF. For the CDR3, the DNA is TGTGCCAGCTATCCTACAGGGAACACTGAAGCTTTCTTT.

The V call is TRBV2, the J call TRBJ1-6; 11 bases fit TRBD1. Germline loops: CDR1 SNHLY, CDR2 FYNNEI. This CDR3 has 15 amino acids. Trimming took 5 bases from V and 10 from J; bases not matched to a gene: 7. CDR3 sequence (DNA): TGTGCCAGCAGTACCCGGGACAGGGGGTTATCACCCCTCCACTTT. Protein sequence: CASSTRDRGLSPLHF.

This clone was seen just once. The J gene is TRBJ1-1, the V gene TRBV30, with a possible D match to TRBD1 (6 bases). V shed 7 bases and J shed 1 base, with 13 bases lying between them. Germline V gene sequence: CDR1 GTSNPN, CDR2 SVGIG (reference sequence). The CDR3 is 13 amino acids. The CDR3: CALQGFENTEAFF. CDR3 coding DNA: TGTGCCTTACAGGGATTTGAGAACACTGAAGCTTTCTTT.

This chain links TRBV6-1 with TRBJ1-1, with a possible D match to TRBD1 (6 bases). With 4 bases removed from V and 3 bases from J, the gap between germline ends came to 9 bases. Looked up from germline, CDR1 is MNHNS and CDR2 is SASEGT. This CDR3 is built from 13 residues. CDR3 region: CASSANRDTEAFF. CDR3 nucleotide sequence: TGTGCCAGCAGTGCCAACAGGGACACTGAAGCTTTCTTT.

The gene calls are TRBV2 and TRBJ2-7; TRBD1 aligns across 9 bases. The germline V gene encodes CDR1 SNHLY and CDR2 FYNNEI. CDR3 length: 12 residues. V was clipped by 8 bases and J by 9 bases; unmatched bases: 8. The CDR3 nucleotides read TGTGCCAGCGGACAGGGGCCTCTACGGCAGTACTTC. As protein: CASGQGPLRQYF.

This chain links TRBV25-1 with TRBJ1-2, with a possible D match to TRBD1 (5 bases). V lost 5 bases to trimming and J lost 1 base, with 5 bases between them. This CDR3 spans 12 amino acids. Germline values: CDR1 MGHDK, CDR2 SYGVNS. CDR3 amino acids: CASSQGNYGYTF. In DNA form, the CDR3 reads TGTGCCAGCAGTCAGGGTAACTATGGCTACACCTTC.

This sequence joins TRBV4-1 and TRBJ1-5; D unresolved. Per the germline V gene, CDR1 is MGHRA and CDR2 is YSYEKL. The ends were cut back, 0 bases at V and 4 bases at J, with 7 bases in the middle. The CDR3 sequence is 14 residues long. The DNA of the CDR3 is TGCGCCAGCAGCCAAGATGCGTTGAATCAGCCCCAGCATTTT. This encodes CASSQDALNQPQHF.